This TCR beta chain was captured in a study of T cells in Graves' hyperthyroidism and ophthalmopathy. In making diagnoses, clinical symptoms, serum thyroxine and TRAb, thyroid ultrasound and orbital computed tomography were all used. PBMCs were obtained from about 10 ml fresh peripheral blood. This CDR3 region has 11 residues. Germline V CDR1 and CDR2: GTSNPN, SVGIG (reference sequence). With 7 bases removed from V and 12 bases from J, the gap between germline ends came to 16 bases. This clonotype was seen many times. Its antigen is currently unknown. Overall study results and limits: The majority of expanded thyroid clonotypes above 0.001 also appeared in blood.

TCR beta CDR3 regions were amplified from RNA transcripts. The primer set for the first-round RT-PCR of the TCR CDR3 was HTBI. TCRdb reanalysed the multiplex PCR reads using MiXCR and keeps one entry per CDR3 protein. The sample carries approximately 300,000 distinct CDR3 sequences, about 18% recorded once. This chain uses TRBV30 with TRBJ1-5, with D maybe TRBD1 (6 bases). The receptor was isolated from a woman between 55 and 75 years old with Graves' ophthalmopathy. The sequenced sample consisted of blood. This chain's CDR3 is CASDRGGLQHF. The CDR3 DNA sequence: TGTGCCTCCGACCGGGGGGGGCTCCAGCATTTT.